Reported below is one TCR beta chain. Its cognate antigen is unknown. The record originates from a study of identical twins. Study-wide points: Low generation-probability sequences were in excess among twin-shared out-of-frame alpha sequences. Fewer insertions were carried by abundant cord blood beta clonotypes, but none was seen in memory repertoires. Diverse VJ usage suggested most zero-insertion clonotypes were not invariant T cells.

Healthy Caucasians, and only they, were the donors. TCRdb reprocessed the 5' RACE reads via MiXCR and lists one record per CDR3 protein. This sample has 1.5 million to 2 million distinct CDR3 sequences, with roughly a third found just once. The CDR3 is made up of 12 amino acids. The germline gives CDR1 ENHRY, CDR2 SYGVKD. The V end lost 3 bases, the J end lost 8 bases, and 10 bases lay between the germline ends. Source material: cord blood. This sequence joins TRBV10-3 and TRBJ1-1, with D possibly matching TRBD1 (6 bases). The sequence was obtained from a newborn girl in good health. The DNA of the CDR3 is TGTGCCATCAGTGACAACGACAGGGAAGCTTTCTTT. It codes for CAISDNDREAFF.